This TCR beta chain derives from a study of blood T cells in healthy people across ages. Background on the study: Using template switching, researchers captured about one barcoded beta molecule for each two T cells.

Germline V gene lookup returns CDR1 MGHRA and CDR2 YSYEKL. This CDR3 region has 16 residues. Sample-barcoded 5' priming and a J-beta primer mix drove a second PCR of roughly 6 to 12 cycles. TCRdb re-called the 5' RACE reads through MiXCR, storing one row per CDR3 protein. Here the sample spans around 1,000,000 distinct CDR3 sequences, 25% being singletons. The sample was also reused in another study, on T cells of mothers and their children. Per that paper: Overlap measured in related mother-child pairs was slightly, non-significantly higher than in unrelated pairs.

The material sequenced was blood. This sequence was found in a girl aged 2-15 years in good health. The chain has TRBV4-1 and TRBJ2-5, with TRBD2 matching 7 bases. The J call could be wrong; TRBJ2-7 is a better fit for the DNA end. The CDR3 nucleotides are TGCGCCAGCAGCCAAGATCGGGGAGGGCAGCCCTACGAGCAGTACTTC. Amino acid sequence: CASSQDRGGQPYEQYF.